This TCR beta chain stems from a study of cytomegalovirus exposure and HLA in healthy donors. Study overall: From HLA-typed donors, an early data release held about 85 million unique TCRs.

Though nominally healthy at sampling, donors likely had unrecorded immune exposures. The study ran its PCR with 60 Vbeta and 13 Jbeta primers. Assay used: immunoSEQ multiplex PCR; TCRdb lists only in-frame clones, some missing. The repertoire holds some 150,000 clones, with roughly 70% as singletons. This CDR3 comprises 14 residues. Germline V gene sequence: CDR1 MGHRA, CDR2 YSYEKL. Trimming left V 2 bases short and J 3 bases short, with 8 bases between. The V and J genes are TRBV4-1 and TRBJ2-1; D gene unclear. The sample was PBMCs. The sequence derives from a woman aged 40 to 49 in good health and CMV-seronegative. CDR3 region: CASSQQAFYNEQFF. The DNA for the CDR3 is TGCGCCAGCAGCCAACAGGCGTTCTACAATGAGCAGTTCTTC.